The rows below give T cell receptor beta chains drawn from one sample of a study of T cell responses to AZD1222 COVID-19 vaccine. Assay used: immunoSEQ multiplex PCR; TCRdb lists only in-frame clones, some missing. Here the sample spans some 120,000 clones, around 89% being singletons. The sequencing here drew on peripheral blood, taken on day 0 of AZD1222 vaccination. The source is an adult in good health. CDR3s include the opening cysteine and the closing phenylalanine or tryptophan. D genes are given only for firm matches. Where a row states a size, it is once, few, many or the class of an expanded clone; other rows omit it.

abundance: NA
v_gene: TRBV28
j_gene: TRBJ1-6
d_gene: NA
CDR3nt: TGTGCCAGCAGTTTAACGTCTGGAGAGGGCAGCTCCTATAATTCACCCCTCCACTTT
CDR3aa: CASSLTSGEGSSYNSPLHF

abundance: NA
v_gene: TRBV5-6
j_gene: TRBJ2-3
d_gene: TRBD2
CDR3nt: TGTGCCAGCAGCTTGGGTAGCGGGGGGTATAAAGATACGCAGTATTTT
CDR3aa: CASSLGSGGYKDTQYF

abundance: NA
v_gene: TRBV5-6
j_gene: TRBJ1-4
d_gene: TRBD1
CDR3nt: TGTGCCAGCAGCTACGGACAGGGTAGGACTAATGAAAAACTGTTTTTT
CDR3aa: CASSYGQGRTNEKLFF

abundance: NA
v_gene: TRBV7-9
j_gene: TRBJ1-4
d_gene: TRBD1
CDR3nt: TGTGCCAGCAGGGCCGGGACAGCGAATGAAAAACTGTTTTTT
CDR3aa: CASRAGTANEKLFF

abundance: NA
v_gene: TRBV6-1
j_gene: TRBJ1-5
d_gene: TRBD1
CDR3nt: TGTGCCAGCAGTGAACCAACCCGACAGGGTGTCCCTAATCAGCCCCAGCATTTT
CDR3aa: CASSEPTRQGVPNQPQHF

abundance: few
v_gene: TRBV30
j_gene: TRBJ1-4
d_gene: NA
CDR3nt: TGTGCCTGGAGTGTTATGGGTGGTACGGAAAAACTGTTTTTT
CDR3aa: CAWSVMGGTEKLFF

abundance: NA
v_gene: TRBV18
j_gene: TRBJ2-7
d_gene: NA
CDR3nt: TGTGCCAGCTCACCAGAGGGTTTGGGCGAGCAGTACTTC
CDR3aa: CASSPEGLGEQYF

abundance: NA
v_gene: TRBV11-2
j_gene: TRBJ2-2
d_gene: TRBD2
CDR3nt: TGTGCCAGCAGCCCTAGCGGGAGCAATGCCGGGGAGCTGTTTTTT
CDR3aa: CASSPSGSNAGELFF

abundance: NA
v_gene: TRBV15
j_gene: TRBJ1-5
d_gene: TRBD1
CDR3nt: TGTGCCACCAGCAGCCAGGGACAGGGGTACGGCAATCAGCCCCAGCATTTT
CDR3aa: CATSSQGQGYGNQPQHF

abundance: NA
v_gene: TRBV18
j_gene: TRBJ1-1
d_gene: NA
CDR3nt: TGTGCCAGCTCACCAGGGGGTGAATTGGTGGAAGCTTTCTTT
CDR3aa: CASSPGGELVEAFF

abundance: NA
v_gene: TRBV6-5
j_gene: TRBJ2-7
d_gene: NA
CDR3nt: TGTGCCAGCAGTTATTCGACCTTGAACGAGCAGTACTTC
CDR3aa: CASSYSTLNEQYF

abundance: medium-sized
v_gene: TRBV5-6
j_gene: TRBJ1-3
d_gene: NA
CDR3nt: TGTGCCAGCAGCTTGAGGGACTTGGCTGGAAACACCATATATTTT
CDR3aa: CASSLRDLAGNTIYF

abundance: NA
v_gene: TRBV7-8
j_gene: TRBJ2-7
d_gene: NA
CDR3nt: TGTGCCAGCAGCTTAGTTGGCGGTTCCTACGAGCAGTACTTC
CDR3aa: CASSLVGGSYEQYF

abundance: NA
v_gene: TRBV24-1
j_gene: TRBJ2-2
d_gene: TRBD1
CDR3nt: TGTGCCACCAGTGATTCCGGGACAGGGAAACCCGGGGAGCTGTTTTTT
CDR3aa: CATSDSGTGKPGELFF

abundance: few
v_gene: TRBV7-9
j_gene: TRBJ1-2
d_gene: TRBD1
CDR3nt: TGTGCCAGCAGCCCCTCCGGGACAGGGGATGGTGGCTACACCTTC
CDR3aa: CASSPSGTGDGGYTF

abundance: NA
v_gene: TRBV18
j_gene: TRBJ1-2
d_gene: NA
CDR3nt: TGTGCCAGCTCACCACCGTTAAAGCGGGGCTATGGCTACACCTTC
CDR3aa: CASSPPLKRGYGYTF

abundance: NA
v_gene: TRBV3-1/TRBV3-2
j_gene: TRBJ2-1
d_gene: TRBD1
CDR3nt: TGTGCCAGCAGCCAAGTACAGGGGTACAATGAGCAGTTCTTC
CDR3aa: CASSQVQGYNEQFF

abundance: NA
v_gene: TRBV3-1/TRBV3-2
j_gene: TRBJ2-1
d_gene: NA
CDR3nt: TGTGCCAGCAGCCAAGATCTCGGGAGCTCCTACAATGAGCAGTTCTTC
CDR3aa: CASSQDLGSSYNEQFF

abundance: once
v_gene: TRBV2
j_gene: TRBJ1-1
d_gene: NA
CDR3nt: TGTGCCAGCAGTGAAGAGCCAGGGCGCGGCACTGAAGCTTTCTTT
CDR3aa: CASSEEPGRGTEAFF

abundance: NA
v_gene: TRBV15
j_gene: TRBJ2-3
d_gene: TRBD1
CDR3nt: TGTGCCACCAGCAGCCTCCGGGACAGGGGGGCAGATACGCAGTATTTT
CDR3aa: CATSSLRDRGADTQYF

abundance: NA
v_gene: TRBV5-1
j_gene: TRBJ2-1
d_gene: TRBD2
CDR3nt: TGCGCCAGCAGCCCCCGCGGGGGAAGAAACAATGAGCAGTTCTTC
CDR3aa: CASSPRGGRNNEQFF

abundance: few
v_gene: TRBV28
j_gene: TRBJ1-2
d_gene: NA
CDR3nt: TGTGCCAGCAGCACGGACTATATCTATGGCTACACCTTC
CDR3aa: CASSTDYIYGYTF

abundance: NA
v_gene: TRBV11-2
j_gene: TRBJ1-1
d_gene: NA
CDR3nt: TGTGCCAGCAGCTTAGATCGCGGGGAAATGGCTTTCTTT
CDR3aa: CASSLDRGEMAFF

abundance: NA
v_gene: TRBV6-5
j_gene: TRBJ1-5
d_gene: NA
CDR3nt: TGTGCCAGCAGGTTAATGACAGCCGATCAGCCCCAGCATTTT
CDR3aa: CASRLMTADQPQHF

abundance: NA
v_gene: TRBV27
j_gene: TRBJ2-1
d_gene: NA
CDR3nt: TGTGCCAGCAGTCTTCAAAACAATGAGCAGTTCTTC
CDR3aa: CASSLQNNEQFF

abundance: NA
v_gene: TRBV7-8
j_gene: TRBJ2-3
d_gene: TRBD2
CDR3nt: TGTGCCAGCAGCCGGGTCGGGACTAGCGGGGGGGCCGGTGGGACAGATACGCAGTATTTT
CDR3aa: CASSRVGTSGGAGGTDTQYF

abundance: NA
v_gene: TRBV7-2
j_gene: TRBJ2-1
d_gene: NA
CDR3nt: TGTGCCAGCAAGGTTAAGACCCACAGTGAGCAGTTCTTC
CDR3aa: CASKVKTHSEQFF

abundance: NA
v_gene: TRBV5-6
j_gene: TRBJ1-2
d_gene: TRBD1
CDR3nt: TGTGCCAGCAGCTCGGCGGGACAGGGGAGTTCGGGCTATGGCTACACCTTC
CDR3aa: CASSSAGQGSSGYGYTF

abundance: once
v_gene: TRBV5-4
j_gene: TRBJ2-1
d_gene: TRBD2
CDR3nt: TGTGCCAGCAGCCGTTCGACTAGCGGGAGGGTAGGTTCCTACAATGAGCAGTTCTTC
CDR3aa: CASSRSTSGRVGSYNEQFF

abundance: NA
v_gene: TRBV9
j_gene: TRBJ1-1
d_gene: TRBD1
CDR3nt: TGTGCCAGCAGCGTAGAAGGGACAGGCGACACTGAAGCTTTCTTT
CDR3aa: CASSVEGTGDTEAFF

abundance: NA
v_gene: TRBV7-9
j_gene: TRBJ2-1
d_gene: TRBD2
CDR3nt: TGTGCCAGCAGCTCCACCCGGGTGGGAGGGGAGCAGTTCTTC
CDR3aa: CASSSTRVGGEQFF

abundance: NA
v_gene: TRBV30
j_gene: TRBJ1-2
d_gene: NA
CDR3nt: TGTGCCTGGAGTGTACGACGGGTAGGGGGAGCTAACTATGGCTACACCTTC
CDR3aa: CAWSVRRVGGANYGYTF

abundance: NA
v_gene: TRBV30
j_gene: TRBJ2-2
d_gene: NA
CDR3nt: TGTGCCTGGAGTGGGAACACCGGGGAGCTGTTTTTT
CDR3aa: CAWSGNTGELFF

abundance: NA
v_gene: TRBV2
j_gene: TRBJ1-5
d_gene: NA
CDR3nt: TGTGCCAGCAGACCCCACCATTTCCTTAGTCCCAATCAGCCCCAGCATTTT
CDR3aa: CASRPHHFLSPNQPQHF

abundance: NA
v_gene: TRBV18
j_gene: TRBJ1-2
d_gene: TRBD1
CDR3nt: TGTGCCAGCTCACCAGTGACAGGGGGCTCGAATGGCTACACCTTC
CDR3aa: CASSPVTGGSNGYTF

abundance: few
v_gene: TRBV13
j_gene: TRBJ2-2
d_gene: NA
CDR3nt: TGTGCCAGCAGCGTAACCAGGGACGGGGAGCTGTTTTTT
CDR3aa: CASSVTRDGELFF

abundance: NA
v_gene: TRBV14
j_gene: TRBJ1-1
d_gene: NA
CDR3nt: TGTGCCAGCAGCCTAGACACGTACACTGAAGCTTTCTTT
CDR3aa: CASSLDTYTEAFF

abundance: NA
v_gene: TRBV7-2
j_gene: TRBJ2-7
d_gene: TRBD2
CDR3nt: TGTGCCAGCAGCTTAGAGCGGGGCTCCTACGAGCAGTACTTC
CDR3aa: CASSLERGSYEQYF

abundance: NA
v_gene: TRBV7-2
j_gene: TRBJ2-3
d_gene: NA
CDR3nt: TGTGCCAGCAGCTTAGATGCTGATACGCAGTATTTT
CDR3aa: CASSLDADTQYF

abundance: once
v_gene: TRBV10-1
j_gene: TRBJ1-6
d_gene: NA
CDR3nt: TGCGCCAGCAGTGCCCAGGGGAATTCACCCCTCCACTTT
CDR3aa: CASSAQGNSPLHF

abundance: NA
v_gene: TRBV7-2
j_gene: TRBJ2-5
d_gene: NA
CDR3nt: TGTGCCAGCAGCTCCCGGGGGTTCGGAGAGACCCAGTACTTC
CDR3aa: CASSSRGFGETQYF

abundance: NA
v_gene: TRBV12-2
j_gene: TRBJ2-3
d_gene: NA
CDR3nt: TGTGCAAGTCGCTTCAAATACAGCGGAAGCACAGATACGCAGTATTTT
CDR3aa: CASRFKYSGSTDTQYF

abundance: once
v_gene: TRBV11-2
j_gene: TRBJ1-6
d_gene: TRBD1
CDR3nt: TGTGCCAGCAGCTCCCCGGGACAGGGGTCTCATTCACCCCTCCACTTT
CDR3aa: CASSSPGQGSHSPLHF

abundance: NA
v_gene: TRBV7-2
j_gene: TRBJ1-6
d_gene: NA
CDR3nt: TGTGCCAGCAGCTTAACCGGGACCGATTCACCCCTCCACTTT
CDR3aa: CASSLTGTDSPLHF

abundance: NA
v_gene: TRBV7-6
j_gene: TRBJ1-6
d_gene: NA
CDR3nt: TGTGCCAGCAGCTTAGAACCTGGGGGGGTGATAAATTCACCCCTCCACTTT
CDR3aa: CASSLEPGGVINSPLHF

abundance: NA
v_gene: TRBV5-1
j_gene: TRBJ2-1
d_gene: NA
CDR3nt: TGCGCCAGCGTCCAGGACCCCTCTAATGAGCAGTTCTTC
CDR3aa: CASVQDPSNEQFF

abundance: NA
v_gene: TRBV29-1
j_gene: TRBJ1-1
d_gene: NA
CDR3nt: TGCAGCGTGAGGGAGAACACTGAAGCTTTCTTT
CDR3aa: CSVRENTEAFF

abundance: NA
v_gene: TRBV11-2
j_gene: TRBJ2-7
d_gene: NA
CDR3nt: TGTGCCAGCAGCTCCTTAGCGGCAAACTCCTACGAGCAGTACTTC
CDR3aa: CASSSLAANSYEQYF

abundance: NA
v_gene: TRBV29-1
j_gene: TRBJ1-2
d_gene: NA
CDR3nt: TGCAGCGTTGAAGAGGGGCGCTATGGCTACACCTTC
CDR3aa: CSVEEGRYGYTF

abundance: NA
v_gene: TRBV30
j_gene: TRBJ2-7
d_gene: NA
CDR3nt: TGTGCCTGGAGGCCCACCGGGGCATCCTACGAGCAGTACTTC
CDR3aa: CAWRPTGASYEQYF

abundance: NA
v_gene: TRBV3-1/TRBV3-2
j_gene: TRBJ1-1
d_gene: NA
CDR3nt: TGTGCCAGCAGCCTGACCACAGGTAACACTGAAGCTTTCTTT
CDR3aa: CASSLTTGNTEAFF

abundance: NA
v_gene: TRBV10-3
j_gene: TRBJ2-7
d_gene: NA
CDR3nt: TGTGCCTCCCGACAGGCCTACGAGCAGTACTTC
CDR3aa: CASRQAYEQYF

abundance: NA
v_gene: TRBV7-9
j_gene: TRBJ1-5
d_gene: NA
CDR3nt: TGTGCCAGCAGTTCGGACGGGGCAAATCAGCCCCAGCATTTT
CDR3aa: CASSSDGANQPQHF

abundance: NA
v_gene: TRBV3-1/TRBV3-2
j_gene: TRBJ2-1
d_gene: TRBD2
CDR3nt: TGTGCCAGCAGCCAAGTCCTAGCGGGAGGCGGGGCTGATGAGCAGTTCTTC
CDR3aa: CASSQVLAGGGADEQFF

abundance: NA
v_gene: TRBV7-6
j_gene: TRBJ2-1
d_gene: TRBD2
CDR3nt: TGTGCCAGCAGCTTCAGCCTAGCGGGAGGGCCGGGTGAGCAGTTCTTC
CDR3aa: CASSFSLAGGPGEQFF

abundance: once
v_gene: TRBV4-1
j_gene: TRBJ1-5
d_gene: NA
CDR3nt: TGCGCCAGCAGCCAAGTCGCCAGGGTTCAGCCCCAGCATTTT
CDR3aa: CASSQVARVQPQHF

abundance: NA
v_gene: TRBV28
j_gene: TRBJ2-7
d_gene: TRBD2
CDR3nt: TGTGCCAGCTCTCGGAGGGCGGGGGGGAGGAACGCCTACGAGCAGTACTTC
CDR3aa: CASSRRAGGRNAYEQYF

abundance: NA
v_gene: TRBV28
j_gene: TRBJ1-1
d_gene: NA
CDR3nt: TGTGCCAGCAACTACGGGGAACGTCGGACTGAAGCTTTCTTT
CDR3aa: CASNYGERRTEAFF

abundance: NA
v_gene: TRBV6-5
j_gene: TRBJ2-1
d_gene: NA
CDR3nt: TGTGCCAGCAGCCCCGGGGAGGCTCGGGAGCAGTTCTTC
CDR3aa: CASSPGEAREQFF

abundance: NA
v_gene: TRBV5-1
j_gene: TRBJ2-1
d_gene: NA
CDR3nt: TGCGCCAGCAGCTTGAGGGTGGGGTCTACCCCATTGTTCTTC
CDR3aa: CASSLRVGSTPLFF